The 16 T cell receptor beta chains below come from one sample, sequenced in a study of identical twins. TCRdb reprocessed the 5' RACE reads with MiXCR, giving one entry per CDR3 protein. The sample lists 500,000 to 550,000 distinct CDR3 sequences; around 20% were seen once. These data also featured in a second study, about yellow fever vaccine responses in identical twins.

Source material: CD4+ T cells sorted from blood. The receptors were sampled from a woman aged 18-29 years in good health.

There are a few counts of this clonotype. The chain recombines TRBV5-1 with TRBJ2-7, with 9 bases lining up with TRBD2. CDR3 length equals 15 residues. V dropped 5 bases and J dropped 5; count of bases not matched to a gene: 11. The germline CDR1 and CDR2 sequences are SGHRS and YFSETQ. DNA of the CDR3: TGCGCCAGCAGTTTTGGGGGACTAGCTTCAGACGAGCAGTACTTC. It is translated as CASSFGGLASDEQYF.

This clonotype was observed at least ten times. The V and J genes are TRBV5-1 and TRBJ2-3, with 16 bases matching TRBD2. J lost 3 bases, V lost 5 bases, and 15 bases had no gene match. There are 20 residues in the CDR3. Germline V gene lookup returns CDR1 SGHRS and CDR2 YFSETQ. The chain's CDR3 is CASSSPGLAGGPLRTDTQYF. The CDR3 DNA sequence: TGCGCCAGCAGTTCGCCGGGACTAGCGGGAGGGCCCTTACGTACAGATACGCAGTATTTT.

The chain joins TRBV19 to TRBJ1-2; 8 bases line up with TRBD1. V lost 10 bases and J lost 5; bases outside the gene matches: 9. CDR3 length: 13 residues. CDR1 LNHDA and CDR2 SQIVND come from the germline V gene (reference sequence). CDR3 bases: TGTGCCATCAAACAGGGGGGATCATATGGCTACACCTTC. Amino acids: CAIKQGGSYGYTF.

The chain couples TRBV28 to TRBJ1-4; no reliable D call. CDR3 length: 13 residues. Germline-derived CDR1 and CDR2 are MDHEN and SYDVKM. The germline V and J ends were trimmed by 5 bases and 5 bases, with 9 bases remaining between them. The CDR3 DNA follows: TGTGCCAGCAGTAGGCAGTCGAATGAAAAACTGTTTTTT. Translation: CASSRQSNEKLFF.

The chain joins TRBV11-2 to TRBJ1-2; D is unresolved. CDR1 and CDR2 (germline): SGHAT, FQNNGV. This CDR3 contains 13 residues. The V end lost 5 bases, the J end lost 8 bases, and 15 bases lay between the germline ends. CDR3 coding DNA: TGTGCCAGCAGCCTCCATTCGAGCGGGGGCTACACCTTC. As protein: CASSLHSSGGYTF.

This clonotype was observed a single time. This chain links TRBV19 with TRBJ2-1; 10 positions match TRBD1. CDR3 length: 20 amino acids. The germline V gene has CDR1 LNHDA and CDR2 SQIVND (reference sequence). Losses at the gene ends were 4 bases for V and 0 bases for J; bases not matched to a gene: 15. CDR3 sequence: CASSRTGGGMAGPSYNEQFF. The CDR3 DNA sequence: TGTGCCAGTAGTAGGACAGGGGGAGGAATGGCGGGCCCCTCCTACAATGAGCAGTTCTTC.

J is TRBJ2-7 and V is TRBV6-2 or TRBV6-3, with 7 bases matching TRBD1. CDR3 size: 13 residues. Germline V lookup: CDR1 MNHEY, CDR2 SVGEGT. V dropped 8 bases and J dropped 3; count of bases not matched to a gene: 7. In DNA form, the CDR3 reads TGTGCCAGCTCTACCCCAGGGGGCTACGAGCAGTACTTC. Its translation is CASSTPGGYEQYF.

The chain combines TRBV2 with TRBJ2-3, with a tentative D call TRBD2 (5 bases). Trimming cost V 6 bases and J 4 bases, with 14 bases left between them. There are 14 residues in the CDR3. Looked up from germline, CDR1 is SNHLY and CDR2 is FYNNEI. The chain's CDR3 is CASRRPGSPDTQYF. The CDR3 DNA reads as TGTGCCAGCAGGCGCCCGGGGAGCCCAGATACGCAGTATTTT.

This clonotype was counted a single time. The gene calls are TRBV12-3 or TRBV12-4 and TRBJ2-1, with D tentatively TRBD2 (5 bases). The CDR3 runs to 15 residues. Trimming left V 6 bases short and J 5 bases short, with 17 bases between. The chain's CDR3 is CASRMTMSLHNEQFF. The CDR3 DNA sequence: TGTGCCAGCAGAATGACTATGAGCCTCCACAATGAGCAGTTCTTC.

This clonotype was seen at least ten times. Written as DNA, the CDR3 is TGCGCCAGCAGTCCGGGGGTAGCGGGAGGGCCTCAGCAGTACTTC. It yields the protein CASSPGVAGGPQQYF. V gene TRBV10-2 combines with J gene TRBJ2-7; TRBD2 aligns across 11 bases. The trim removed 5 bases at V and 8 bases at J, leaving 11 bases unmatched. The CDR3 spans 15 residues. CDR1 is WSHSY and CDR2 is SAAADI in the germline V gene.

In this sample, this clonotype turned up many times. The V call is TRBV10-3, the J call TRBJ2-1; tentative D call: TRBD1 (6 bases). This CDR3 spans 14 amino acids. V lost 10 bases and J 0 bases, leaving 13 bases between the germline ends. Germline V gene data show CDR1 as ENHRY and CDR2 as SYGVKD. The CDR3 reads CATTRGGSYNEQFF. CDR3 nucleotides: TGTGCCACTACGAGAGGGGGCTCCTACAATGAGCAGTTCTTC.

V and J are TRBV5-1 and TRBJ2-5; D possibly matches TRBD1 or TRBD2 (6 bases each). This CDR3 has 14 residues. CDR1 is SGHRS and CDR2 is YFSETQ in the germline V gene. V was clipped by 5 bases and J by 4 bases, with 15 bases between them. The CDR3, as DNA: TGCGCCAGCAGTTCGGGGGCGCAAGGAGAGACCCAGTACTTC. This translates into CASSSGAQGETQYF.

V usage is TRBV12-3 or TRBV12-4 and J usage is TRBJ1-5; no reliable D call. The CDR3 covers 13 residues. V was cut by 3 bases and J by 7 bases, with 10 bases left in between. In DNA form, the CDR3 reads TGTGCCAGCAGTTTTCGGCCTGACCAGCCCCAGCATTTT. It translates to CASSFRPDQPQHF.

The rearrangement joins TRBV9 to TRBJ2-3; a weak D match, TRBD2 (6 bases). V lost 4 bases to trimming and J lost 1 base, with 16 bases between them. Germline values: CDR1 SGDLS, CDR2 YYNGEE. The CDR3 length is 16 residues. The CDR3 here is CASSPQGGLGTDTQYF. The CDR3 region has the DNA TGTGCCAGCAGCCCTCAGGGAGGTCTCGGCACAGATACGCAGTATTTT.

This chain links TRBV20-1 with TRBJ2-1; D may be TRBD2 (7 bases). Trimming took 5 bases from V and 4 from J, leaving 18 bases between them. The CDR3 is made up of 15 amino acids. Per germline, CDR1 DFQATT and CDR2 SNEGSKA (reference sequence). The CDR3 bases are TGCAGTGCTTCGAACCGGGGGGCGCCGTACAATGAGCAGTTCTTC. This encodes CSASNRGAPYNEQFF.

This clonotype was observed a handful of times. The genes are TRBV24-1 and TRBJ2-1, with 13 positions matching TRBD2. Germline assignment: CDR1 KGHDR and CDR2 SFDVKD. This CDR3 is built from 15 residues. V was clipped by 4 bases and J by 9 bases; unmatched bases: 5. The CDR3 DNA reads as TGTGCCACCAGTGACCGGGGACTAGCGGGGTCTGAGCAGTTCTTC. Translation gives CATSDRGLAGSEQFF.